A single sample is the source of the 6 T cell receptor beta chains below, sequenced in a study of T-cell reconstitution after alpha-beta-depleted transplantation in children. The TCRbeta library incorporated unique molecular identifiers. One entry per CDR3 protein results from TCRdb running MiXCR on the PCR reads. The sample records about 870,000 distinct CDR3 sequences, roughly 15% being singletons. Material: PBMCs, mostly from graft donor cells, obtained 360 days after TCRalphabeta/CD19-depleted stem cell transplant. The source is a male patient younger than 18 who had a stem cell transplant for acute lymphoblastic leukemia, so the T cells may come from the graft donor.

This clonotype was counted ten times or more. V is TRBV15 and J is TRBJ2-1; no clear D gene. Germline CDR1 and CDR2: LNHNV and YYDKDF (reference sequence). The CDR3 consists of 15 residues. V lost 6 bases, J lost 12 bases, and 24 bases lay in between. The CDR3 coding sequence is TGTGCCACCAGGGACGGCAAAAAAGGGTTATTTGCGCAGTTCTTC. Amino acids: CATRDGKKGLFAQFF.

This clonotype was seen a few times. V gene TRBV19 combines with J gene TRBJ1-5; 10 bases agree with TRBD1. Germline-derived CDR1 and CDR2 are LNHDA and SQIVND (reference sequence). CDR3 size: 14 residues. Trimming cost V 5 bases and J 5 bases; bases outside gene matches: 3. The CDR3 here is CASSRDRGYQPQHF. As DNA, the CDR3 is TGTGCCAGTAGTCGGGACAGGGGATATCAGCCCCAGCATTTT. The full variable domain, completed using reference TRBV19 and TRBJ1-5, is DGGITQSPKYLFRKEGQNVTLSCEQNLNHDAMYWYRQDPGQGLRLIYYSQIVNDFQKGDIAEGYSVSREKKESFPLTVTSAQKNPTAFYLCASSRDRGYQPQHFGDGTRLSIL.

The chain links TRBV11-1 to TRBJ2-3; no clear D gene. Germline values: CDR1 SGHAT, CDR2 FQDESV (reference sequence). The V gene lost 1 base and the J gene lost 2 bases, with 10 bases spanning the gap. The CDR3 length is 15 residues. The CDR3 sequence is CASSLEGYATDTQYF. Written as DNA, the CDR3 is TGTGCCAGCAGCTTAGAAGGATATGCCACAGATACGCAGTATTTT. Combining the CDR3 with reference TRBV11-1 and TRBJ2-3 gives the whole variable domain EAEVAQSPRYKITEKSQAVAFWCDPISGHATLYWYRQILGQGPELLVQFQDESVVDDSQLPKDRFSAERLKGVDSTLKIQPAELGDSAMYLCASSLEGYATDTQYFGPGTRLTVL.

The chain recombines TRBV3-1 with TRBJ2-2; 9 nucleotides match TRBD1. The germline gives CDR1 LGHDT, CDR2 YNNKEL (reference sequence). V lost 0 bases and J lost 5; bases outside the gene matches: 4. This CDR3 region has 16 residues. CDR3 amino acids: CASSQDPGQGTGELFF. The DNA for the CDR3 is TGTGCCAGCAGCCAAGATCCGGGACAGGGAACCGGGGAGCTGTTTTTT.

This clonotype was seen a few times. CDR3 nucleotide sequence: TGTGCCAGCAGCTTAACCGCCGGACACACGAACACTGAAGCTTTCTTT. Amino acid sequence: CASSLTAGHTNTEAFF. This rearrangement joins TRBV7-9 to TRBJ1-1; D possibly corresponds to TRBD1 (5 bases). CDR1 and CDR2 from the germline V gene are SEHNR and FQNEAQ (reference sequence). The CDR3 consists of 16 residues. The ends were cut back, 2 bases at V and 1 base at J, with 14 bases in the middle.

The J gene is TRBJ2-3, the V gene TRBV5-1, with TRBD2 matching 8 bases. The V gene end was trimmed by 5 bases and the J gene end by 2 bases; junction bases not matched to a gene: 7. CDR1 SGHRS and CDR2 YFSETQ come from the germline V gene. The CDR3 spans 15 residues. The CDR3 is CASSQIAGFTDTQYF. The CDR3 nucleotides read TGCGCCAGCAGTCAAATAGCGGGATTCACAGATACGCAGTATTTT.